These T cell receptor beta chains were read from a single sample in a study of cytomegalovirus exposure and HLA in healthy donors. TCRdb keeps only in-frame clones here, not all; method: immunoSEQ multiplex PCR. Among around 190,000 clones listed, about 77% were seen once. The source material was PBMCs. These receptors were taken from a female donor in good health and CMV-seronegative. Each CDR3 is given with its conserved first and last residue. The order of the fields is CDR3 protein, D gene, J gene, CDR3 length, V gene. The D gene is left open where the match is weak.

CDR3 protein: CASGLYGTGGTPGYNEQFF
D gene: TRBD1
J gene: TRBJ2-1
CDR3 length: 19
V gene: TRBV12-5

CDR3 protein: CASVGLDDYEQYF
D gene: -
J gene: TRBJ2-7
CDR3 length: 13
V gene: TRBV2

CDR3 protein: CASSYQITTPDTQYF
D gene: -
J gene: TRBJ2-3
CDR3 length: 15
V gene: TRBV6-5

CDR3 protein: CASSDQGTGNTIYF
D gene: -
J gene: TRBJ1-3
CDR3 length: 14
V gene: TRBV5-1

CDR3 protein: CASSRHMNTEAFF
D gene: -
J gene: TRBJ1-1
CDR3 length: 13
V gene: TRBV7-3

CDR3 protein: CASSIEGFYGYTF
D gene: -
J gene: TRBJ1-2
CDR3 length: 13
V gene: TRBV19

CDR3 protein: CASSPLPSGPYNEQFF
D gene: TRBD2
J gene: TRBJ2-1
CDR3 length: 16
V gene: TRBV11-2

CDR3 protein: CASSVQGGRTNEKLFF
D gene: -
J gene: TRBJ1-4
CDR3 length: 16
V gene: TRBV9

CDR3 protein: CASRPGQGMGELFF
D gene: TRBD1
J gene: TRBJ2-2
CDR3 length: 14
V gene: TRBV2

CDR3 protein: CASRPEELSSYEQYF
D gene: -
J gene: TRBJ2-7
CDR3 length: 15
V gene: TRBV5-1

CDR3 protein: CASSQPGTGGAGSNQPQHF
D gene: TRBD1
J gene: TRBJ1-5
CDR3 length: 19
V gene: TRBV14

CDR3 protein: CASSLLAGGSYNEQFF
D gene: -
J gene: TRBJ2-1
CDR3 length: 16
V gene: TRBV27

CDR3 protein: CASSLGGADTQYF
D gene: -
J gene: TRBJ2-3
CDR3 length: 13
V gene: TRBV5-1

CDR3 protein: CASSYSTSLSTDTQYF
D gene: -
J gene: TRBJ2-3
CDR3 length: 16
V gene: TRBV6-5

CDR3 protein: CASSPDRLDHNEQFF
D gene: -
J gene: TRBJ2-1
CDR3 length: 15
V gene: TRBV4-1

CDR3 protein: CASSLVRQPRNEQFF
D gene: -
J gene: TRBJ2-1
CDR3 length: 15
V gene: TRBV7-9

CDR3 protein: CASSQDQGTSGRSTYNPNEQFF
D gene: TRBD2
J gene: TRBJ2-1
CDR3 length: 22
V gene: TRBV4-2

CDR3 protein: CASSQDYWGVSGANVLTF
D gene: -
J gene: TRBJ2-6
CDR3 length: 18
V gene: TRBV4-2

CDR3 protein: CASRGTAFGRAQYF
D gene: TRBD2
J gene: TRBJ2-5
CDR3 length: 14
V gene: TRBV28

CDR3 protein: CASSPLRAYEQYF
D gene: -
J gene: TRBJ2-7
CDR3 length: 13
V gene: TRBV27

CDR3 protein: CASRKTGFHYEQYF
D gene: TRBD1
J gene: TRBJ2-7
CDR3 length: 14
V gene: TRBV27

CDR3 protein: CASSPVGDYGYTF
D gene: -
J gene: TRBJ1-2
CDR3 length: 13
V gene: TRBV18

CDR3 protein: CASRSDSNTGELFF
D gene: -
J gene: TRBJ2-2
CDR3 length: 14
V gene: TRBV4-3

CDR3 protein: CASSRGGSGSSEQYF
D gene: TRBD2
J gene: TRBJ2-7
CDR3 length: 15
V gene: TRBV9

CDR3 protein: CASSPGQTYGYTF
D gene: TRBD1
J gene: TRBJ1-2
CDR3 length: 13
V gene: TRBV11-3

CDR3 protein: CASSSSTDTQYF
D gene: -
J gene: TRBJ2-3
CDR3 length: 12
V gene: TRBV7-9

CDR3 protein: CASSDGREYEQYF
D gene: TRBD2
J gene: TRBJ2-7
CDR3 length: 13
V gene: TRBV27

CDR3 protein: CASSIAISPLSSYNEQFF
D gene: -
J gene: TRBJ2-1
CDR3 length: 18
V gene: TRBV19

CDR3 protein: CSVVGRATEAFF
D gene: -
J gene: TRBJ1-1
CDR3 length: 12
V gene: TRBV29-1

CDR3 protein: CASSSGQVLNTGELFF
D gene: TRBD1
J gene: TRBJ2-2
CDR3 length: 16
V gene: TRBV7-3

CDR3 protein: CASARDSSGNTIYF
D gene: TRBD1
J gene: TRBJ1-3
CDR3 length: 14
V gene: TRBV6-5

CDR3 protein: CASSPPGGYEQYF
D gene: -
J gene: TRBJ2-7
CDR3 length: 13
V gene: TRBV6-5

CDR3 protein: CASSPQPGLVPYEQYF
D gene: TRBD2
J gene: TRBJ2-7
CDR3 length: 16
V gene: TRBV27

CDR3 protein: CASSNTGSSYNEQFF
D gene: -
J gene: TRBJ2-1
CDR3 length: 15
V gene: TRBV6-4

CDR3 protein: CASRAIANTGELFF
D gene: -
J gene: TRBJ2-2
CDR3 length: 14
V gene: TRBV5-1

CDR3 protein: CASSKAGGSGEQFF
D gene: TRBD2
J gene: TRBJ2-1
CDR3 length: 14
V gene: TRBV27

CDR3 protein: CASSLDYRGNIQYF
D gene: TRBD1
J gene: TRBJ2-4
CDR3 length: 14
V gene: TRBV27

CDR3 protein: CASSFSVSTEAFF
D gene: -
J gene: TRBJ1-1
CDR3 length: 13
V gene: TRBV7-3

CDR3 protein: CASSLGSLSSTDTQYF
D gene: -
J gene: TRBJ2-3
CDR3 length: 16
V gene: TRBV7-2

CDR3 protein: CASSLTGKREKLFF
D gene: TRBD1
J gene: TRBJ1-4
CDR3 length: 14
V gene: TRBV9

CDR3 protein: CASSTTEAYGYTF
D gene: -
J gene: TRBJ1-2
CDR3 length: 13
V gene: TRBV2

CDR3 protein: CASSPWTSGAKNIQYF
D gene: TRBD2
J gene: TRBJ2-4
CDR3 length: 16
V gene: TRBV7-2

CDR3 protein: CASSPRASGADTQYF
D gene: -
J gene: TRBJ2-3
CDR3 length: 15
V gene: TRBV7-3

CDR3 protein: CAWSVGTLLYNEQFF
D gene: -
J gene: TRBJ2-1
CDR3 length: 15
V gene: TRBV30

CDR3 protein: CASSFLAGLTDTQYF
D gene: TRBD2
J gene: TRBJ2-3
CDR3 length: 15
V gene: TRBV5-1

CDR3 protein: CASSLGRATEQYF
D gene: -
J gene: TRBJ2-7
CDR3 length: 13
V gene: TRBV28

CDR3 protein: CASSLVPDYYGYTF
D gene: -
J gene: TRBJ1-2
CDR3 length: 14
V gene: TRBV5-5

CDR3 protein: CASSPPGGFSNQPQHF
D gene: -
J gene: TRBJ1-5
CDR3 length: 16
V gene: TRBV19

CDR3 protein: CASSRDRGYYEQYF
D gene: TRBD1
J gene: TRBJ2-7
CDR3 length: 14
V gene: TRBV7-9

CDR3 protein: CAISESSMGQGSGYTF
D gene: TRBD1
J gene: TRBJ1-2
CDR3 length: 16
V gene: TRBV10-3

CDR3 protein: CASSLRGRIMRNEKLFF
D gene: -
J gene: TRBJ1-4
CDR3 length: 17
V gene: TRBV7-3

CDR3 protein: CASSQEATGLTEAFF
D gene: TRBD1
J gene: TRBJ1-1
CDR3 length: 15
V gene: TRBV4-3

CDR3 protein: CASSSGRGGSGELFF
D gene: TRBD2
J gene: TRBJ2-2
CDR3 length: 15
V gene: TRBV5-1

CDR3 protein: CASSIDRSGGGLAGEHGKTQYF
D gene: TRBD2
J gene: TRBJ2-5
CDR3 length: 22
V gene: TRBV19

CDR3 protein: CASSRTSRPGTGSYEQYF
D gene: TRBD1
J gene: -
CDR3 length: 18
V gene: TRBV19